Described below is a single T cell receptor beta chain sequence and its context. The record originates from a study of control samples from healthy donors and cancer patients. The V and J ends lost 2 bases and 4 bases respectively, with 13 bases between them. Germline V gives CDR1 SGHTS, CDR2 YDEGEE. This CDR3 has 15 residues. Profiling relied on immunoSEQ multiplex PCR, and the TCRdb table lists in-frame clones only, not all of them. Altogether under 200,000 clones are present, almost 90% being singletons, with the ten largest covering nearly 5%. The chain couples TRBV5-8 to TRBJ2-1; either TRBD1 or TRBD2 may fit D (5 bases each). This clonotype was obtained from a woman aged 25 to 39 in good health. Sample: blood. CDR3 nucleotides: TGTGCCAGCAGCTTCCGGGACCCTTCATACAATGAGCAGTTCTTC. Its translation is CASSFRDPSYNEQFF.